Below, 8 T cell receptor beta chains from the same sample are listed, as sequenced in a study of T cells after yellow fever vaccination. TCRdb re-derived calls from the 5' RACE reads in MiXCR, one entry per CDR3 protein. Altogether 450,000 to 550,000 distinct CDR3 sequences are present, 21% being singletons, with the ten largest covering 15% to 20%. Here the sequenced sample was PBMCs, taken approximately 22 days after the first yellow fever vaccination. These receptors were collected from a man between 18 and 29 years old who received the YFV17D yellow fever vaccine.

The chain is built from TRBV6-1 and TRBJ2-2, with D perhaps matching TRBD2 (6 bases). The CDR3 runs 15 residues. The V gene's germline CDR1 is MNHNS and CDR2 SASEGT. Trimming pared 6 bases from V and 0 bases from J, leaving 11 bases between. CDR3 sequence reads: CASRIWDSNTGELFF. As DNA, the CDR3 is TGTGCCAGCAGGATCTGGGACTCGAACACCGGGGAGCTGTTTTTT.

V gene TRBV5-1 combines with J gene TRBJ2-6; D is tentatively TRBD1 or TRBD2 (5 bases each). The CDR3 contains 17 residues. Trimming stripped 2 bases from V and 4 bases from J, with 16 bases between. CDR1 and CDR2 (germline): SGHRS, YFSETQ. CDR3 protein: CASSFGADSLGANVLTF. Here the CDR3 DNA reads TGCGCCAGCAGCTTCGGGGCAGATTCCTTAGGGGCCAACGTCCTGACTTTC.

This chain links TRBV18 with TRBJ2-5; 8 positions agree with TRBD1. The CDR3 extends over 14 amino acids. V shed 2 bases and J 9 bases; nucleotides not matched to a gene: 8. In germline, CDR1 is KGHSH, CDR2 LQKENI. Here the CDR3 DNA reads TGTGCCAGCTCACCAGAGGACAGGGTGGTGTCCCAGTACTTC. Protein sequence: CASSPEDRVVSQYF. The entire variable domain, with the rest obtained from reference TRBV18 and TRBJ2-5, is as follows: NAGVMQNPRHLVRRRGQEARLRCSPMKGHSHVYWYRQLPEEGLKFMVYLQKENIIDESGMPKERFSAEFPKEGPSILRIQQVVRGDSAAYFCASSPEDRVVSQYFGPGTRLLVL.

This clonotype was seen a few times. The V gene is TRBV28, the J gene TRBJ2-4; D is unresolved. CDR1 is MDHEN, CDR2 SYDVKM, per germline. The V end lost 4 bases, the J end lost 7 bases, and 8 bases lay between the germline ends. CDR3 length: 12 amino acids. The CDR3, as DNA: TGTGCCAGCAGTTCCCGATGGAACATTCAGTACTTC. The encoded protein is CASSSRWNIQYF. Together with reference TRBV28 and TRBJ2-4, the CDR3 gives the full variable domain: DVKVTQSSRYLVKRTGEKVFLECVQDMDHENMFWYRQDPGLGLRLIYFSYDVKMKEKGDIPEGYSVSREKKERFSLILESASTNQTSMYLCASSSRWNIQYFGAGTRLSVL.

V gene TRBV30 combines with J gene TRBJ2-1; D might be TRBD1 or TRBD2, each matching 5 bases. Germline V gene sequence: CDR1 GTSNPN, CDR2 SVGIG (reference sequence). The V and J ends lost 3 bases and 0 bases respectively, with 6 bases between them. This CDR3 region has 13 residues. The CDR3 coding sequence is TGTGCCTGGAGCGGGGCCTCCTACAATGAGCAGTTCTTC. Translated: CAWSGASYNEQFF.

This clonotype was seen repeatedly, ten times or more. The gene calls are TRBV20-1 and TRBJ2-3; D unresolved. V dropped 1 base and J dropped 1 base, with 0 bases sitting between them. The CDR3 consists of 11 residues. Per germline, CDR1 DFQATT and CDR2 SNEGSKA (reference sequence). The CDR3 protein is CSARGTDTQYF. The DNA of the CDR3 is TGCAGTGCTAGAGGCACAGATACGCAGTATTTT.

The chain combines TRBV12-3 or TRBV12-4 with TRBJ2-3; D is perhaps TRBD2 (5 bases). The V gene lost 8 bases and the J gene lost 3 bases, with 12 bases spanning the gap. This CDR3 region has 13 residues. CDR3 DNA sequence: TGTGCCAGCGGACTTACCATTACAGATACGCAGTATTTT. Its protein is CASGLTITDTQYF.

V gene TRBV12-3 or TRBV12-4 combines with J gene TRBJ2-7; 9 bases line up with TRBD1. The V and J ends lost 7 bases and 7 bases, in that order; junction bases with no gene match: 11. CDR3 length equals 14 residues. The CDR3 DNA reads TGTGCCAGCACCCAGAGGGGGACAGGGTGGGAGCAGTACGTC. This encodes CASTQRGTGWEQYV.